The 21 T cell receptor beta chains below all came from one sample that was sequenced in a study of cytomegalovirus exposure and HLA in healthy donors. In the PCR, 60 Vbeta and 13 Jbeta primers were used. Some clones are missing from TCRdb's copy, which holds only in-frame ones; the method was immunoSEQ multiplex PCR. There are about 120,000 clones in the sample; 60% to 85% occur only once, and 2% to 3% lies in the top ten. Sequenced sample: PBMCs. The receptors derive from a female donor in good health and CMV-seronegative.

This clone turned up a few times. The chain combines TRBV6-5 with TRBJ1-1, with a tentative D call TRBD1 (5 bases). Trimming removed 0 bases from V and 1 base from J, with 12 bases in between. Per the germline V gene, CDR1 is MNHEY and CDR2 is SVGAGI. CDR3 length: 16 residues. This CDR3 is CASSYSTGVQNTEAFF. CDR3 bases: TGTGCCAGCAGTTACTCGACGGGGGTTCAGAACACTGAAGCTTTCTTT.

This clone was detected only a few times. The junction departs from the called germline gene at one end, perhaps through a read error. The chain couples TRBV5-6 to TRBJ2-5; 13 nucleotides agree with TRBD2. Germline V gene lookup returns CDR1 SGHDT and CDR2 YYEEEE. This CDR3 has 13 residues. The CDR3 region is CASSFTSGGDGDF. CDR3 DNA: TGTGCCAGCAGCTTTACTAGCGGGGGGGACGGGGACTTC.

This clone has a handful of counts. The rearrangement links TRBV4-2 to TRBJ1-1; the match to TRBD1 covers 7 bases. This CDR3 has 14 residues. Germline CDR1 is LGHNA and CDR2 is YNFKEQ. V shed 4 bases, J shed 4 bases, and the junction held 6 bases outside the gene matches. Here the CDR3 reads CASSRQGISTEAFF. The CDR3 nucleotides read TGTGCCAGCAGCCGACAGGGCATCAGCACTGAAGCTTTCTTT.

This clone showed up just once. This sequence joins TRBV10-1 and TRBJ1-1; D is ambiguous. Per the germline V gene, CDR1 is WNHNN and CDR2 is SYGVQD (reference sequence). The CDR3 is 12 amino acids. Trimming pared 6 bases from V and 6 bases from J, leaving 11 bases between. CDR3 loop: CASSQGGPEAFF. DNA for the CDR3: TGCGCCAGCAGCCAAGGAGGGCCTGAAGCTTTCTTT.

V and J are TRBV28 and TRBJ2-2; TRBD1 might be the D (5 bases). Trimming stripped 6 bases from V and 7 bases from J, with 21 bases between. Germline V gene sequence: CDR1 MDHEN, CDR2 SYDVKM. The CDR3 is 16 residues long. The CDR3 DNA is TGTGCCAGCAGGGGGCAGGGATTAGTAGTTAGCGGGGAGCTGTTTTTT. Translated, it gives CASRGQGLVVSGELFF.

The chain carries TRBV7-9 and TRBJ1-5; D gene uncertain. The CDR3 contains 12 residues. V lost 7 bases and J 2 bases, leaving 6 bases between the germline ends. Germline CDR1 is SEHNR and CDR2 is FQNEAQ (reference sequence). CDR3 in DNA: TGTGCCAGCACCGTTGGCAATCAGCCCCAGCATTTT. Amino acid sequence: CASTVGNQPQHF.

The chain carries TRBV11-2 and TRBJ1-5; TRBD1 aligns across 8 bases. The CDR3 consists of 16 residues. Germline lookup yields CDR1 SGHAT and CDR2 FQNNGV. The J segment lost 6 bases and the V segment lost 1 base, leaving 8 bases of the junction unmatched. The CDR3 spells CASSLAGQGSVQPQHF. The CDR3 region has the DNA TGTGCCAGCAGCTTAGCAGGACAGGGATCTGTTCAGCCCCAGCATTTT.

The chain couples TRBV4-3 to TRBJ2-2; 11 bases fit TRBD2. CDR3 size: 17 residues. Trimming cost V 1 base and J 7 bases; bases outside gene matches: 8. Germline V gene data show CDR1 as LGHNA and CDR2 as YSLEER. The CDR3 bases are TGCGCCAGCAGCCAAGGGACTAGCGGGTCCCTCGGCGGGGAGCTGTTTTTT. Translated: CASSQGTSGSLGGELFF.

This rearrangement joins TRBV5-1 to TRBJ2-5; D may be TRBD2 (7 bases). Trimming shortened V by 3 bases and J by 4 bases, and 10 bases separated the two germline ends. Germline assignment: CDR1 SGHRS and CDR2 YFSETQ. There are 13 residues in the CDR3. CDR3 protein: CASSSGGRETQYF. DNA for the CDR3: TGCGCCAGCAGCTCGGGGGGCCGAGAGACCCAGTACTTC. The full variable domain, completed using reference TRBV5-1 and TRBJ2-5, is KAGVTQTPRYLIKTRGQQVTLSCSPISGHRSVSWYQQTPGQGLQFLFEYFSETQRNKGNFPGRFSGRQFSNSRSEMNVSTLELGDSALYLCASSSGGRETQYFGPGTRLLVL.

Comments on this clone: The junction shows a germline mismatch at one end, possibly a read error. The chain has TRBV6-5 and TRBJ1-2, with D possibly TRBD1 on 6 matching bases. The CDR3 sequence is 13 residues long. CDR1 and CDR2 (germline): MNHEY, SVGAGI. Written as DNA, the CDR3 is TGTGCCAGTTCTAAGGGGGATAACTATGACTACACCTTC. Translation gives CASSKGDNYDYTF.

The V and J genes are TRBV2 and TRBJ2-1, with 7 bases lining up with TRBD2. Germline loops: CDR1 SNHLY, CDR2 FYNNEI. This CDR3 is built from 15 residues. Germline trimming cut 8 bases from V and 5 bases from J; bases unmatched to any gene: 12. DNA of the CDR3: TGTGCCAGCGACCGTTTTCTAGCGGCGAACAATGAGCAGTTCTTC. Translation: CASDRFLAANNEQFF.

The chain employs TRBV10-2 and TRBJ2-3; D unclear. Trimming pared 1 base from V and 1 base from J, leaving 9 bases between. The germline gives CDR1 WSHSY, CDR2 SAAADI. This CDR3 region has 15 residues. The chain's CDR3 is CASSEFRVRTDTQYF. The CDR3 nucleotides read TGCGCCAGCAGTGAGTTTCGGGTTCGCACAGATACGCAGTATTTT.

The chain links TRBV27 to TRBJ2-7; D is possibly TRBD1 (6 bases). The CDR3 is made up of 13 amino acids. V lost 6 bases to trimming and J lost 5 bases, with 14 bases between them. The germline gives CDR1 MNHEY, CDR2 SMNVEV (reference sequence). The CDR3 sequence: CASRQGSGHEQYF. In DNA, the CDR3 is TGTGCCAGCAGACAGGGTTCGGGCCACGAGCAGTACTTC.

CDR3 residues: CATSRDRPRGDPSYEQYF. For the CDR3, the DNA is TGTGCCACCAGCAGAGATCGCCCGCGGGGGGACCCCTCCTACGAGCAGTACTTC. This chain uses TRBV15 with TRBJ2-7; 8 positions agree with TRBD2. J was trimmed by 0 bases and V by 0 bases; bases with no gene match: 10. Germline CDR1 reads LNHNV; CDR2 reads YYDKDF (reference sequence). The CDR3 contains 18 residues.

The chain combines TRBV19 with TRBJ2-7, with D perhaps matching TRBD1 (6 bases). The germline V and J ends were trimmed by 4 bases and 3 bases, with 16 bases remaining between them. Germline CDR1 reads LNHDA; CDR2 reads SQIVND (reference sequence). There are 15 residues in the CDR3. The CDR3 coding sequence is TGTGCCAGTAGTACCCCCTCCGGGACAATCTACGAGCAGTACTTC. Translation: CASSTPSGTIYEQYF.

In DNA form, the CDR3 reads TGTGCCAGTAAGGTGGTAGGGCTAGCGGGGGAGGTGAGCACCGGGGAGCTGTTTTTT. It encodes CASKVVGLAGEVSTGELFF. The rearrangement links TRBV19 to TRBJ2-2; the match to TRBD2 covers 10 bases. Germline V gives CDR1 LNHDA, CDR2 SQIVND (reference sequence). Trimming at V came to 7 bases and at J to 4 bases, leaving 18 bases not matched to a gene. The CDR3 sequence is 19 residues long. The full variable domain, completed using reference TRBV19 and TRBJ2-2, is DGGITQSPKYLFRKEGQNVTLSCEQNLNHDAMYWYRQDPGQGLRLIYYSQIVNDFQKGDIAEGYSVSREKKESFPLTVTSAQKNPTAFYLCASKVVGLAGEVSTGELFFGEGSRLTVL.

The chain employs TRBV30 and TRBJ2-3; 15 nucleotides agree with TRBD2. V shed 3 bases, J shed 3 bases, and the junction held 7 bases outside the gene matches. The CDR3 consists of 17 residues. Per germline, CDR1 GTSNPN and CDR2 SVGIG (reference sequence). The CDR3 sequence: CAWSLGLAGGPTDTQYF. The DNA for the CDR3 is TGTGCCTGGAGCCTCGGACTAGCGGGGGGGCCGACAGATACGCAGTATTTT.

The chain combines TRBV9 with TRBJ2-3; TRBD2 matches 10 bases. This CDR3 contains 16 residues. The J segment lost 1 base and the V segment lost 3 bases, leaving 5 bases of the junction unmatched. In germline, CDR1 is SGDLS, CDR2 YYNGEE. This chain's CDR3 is CASSARTSGRTDTQYF. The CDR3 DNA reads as TGTGCCAGCAGCGCCCGGACTAGCGGTCGCACAGATACGCAGTATTTT.

The CDR3 coding sequence is TGTGCCAGCTCACCGGGTTTCCAGGGTCAGGAGACCCAGTACTTC. Translating gives CASSPGFQGQETQYF. The chain uses TRBV18 and TRBJ2-5, with a possible D match to TRBD1 (5 bases). Trimming cost V 3 bases and J 5 bases, with 16 bases left between them. Germline-derived CDR1 and CDR2 are KGHSH and LQKENI. This CDR3 is 15 amino acids long.

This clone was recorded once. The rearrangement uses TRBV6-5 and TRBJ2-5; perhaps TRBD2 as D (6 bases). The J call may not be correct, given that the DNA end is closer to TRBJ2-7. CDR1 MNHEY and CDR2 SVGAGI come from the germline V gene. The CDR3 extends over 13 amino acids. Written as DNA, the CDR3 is TGTGCCAGCAGTTTTGCGGAGGGGCGCGAGCAGTACTTC. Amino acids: CASSFAEGREQYF.

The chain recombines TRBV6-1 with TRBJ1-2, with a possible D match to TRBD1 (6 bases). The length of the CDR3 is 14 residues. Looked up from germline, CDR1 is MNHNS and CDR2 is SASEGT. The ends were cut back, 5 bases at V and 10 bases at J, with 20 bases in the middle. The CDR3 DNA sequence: TGTGCCAGCAGTAAATCGACAGGAAAGGATGACTACACCTTC. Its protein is CASSKSTGKDDYTF.